These 14 T cell receptor beta chains originate from one sample sequenced in a study of blood T cell repertoires in COVID-19. Measured with immunoSEQ multiplex PCR; TCRdb has only the in-frame clones, and not every one. Here the sample spans fewer than 150,000 clones, around 79% being singletons. Input material: peripheral blood. Receptors were obtained from a man older than 75 with acute or convalescent COVID-19.

The chain joins TRBV6-5 to TRBJ2-2; D not resolved. The germline V and J ends were trimmed by 6 bases and 5 bases, with 13 bases remaining between them. CDR3 size: 14 residues. Per the germline V gene, CDR1 is MNHEY and CDR2 is SVGAGI. Here the CDR3 DNA reads TGTGCCAGCAGCACTACTCTGATAACCGGGGAGCTGTTTTTT. As protein: CASSTTLITGELFF.

The V and J genes are TRBV27 and TRBJ2-2, with a weak D call TRBD1 (6 bases). The V gene's germline CDR1 is MNHEY and CDR2 SMNVEV (reference sequence). Trimming removed 5 bases at V and 1 base at J, with 11 bases between. CDR3 length: 15 residues. The CDR3 region is CASSLGTLNTGELFF. CDR3 in DNA: TGTGCCAGCAGTCTCGGGACACTGAACACCGGGGAGCTGTTTTTT.

This rearrangement joins TRBV19 to TRBJ1-5; no reliable D call. This CDR3 is 12 amino acids long. Germline assignment: CDR1 LNHDA and CDR2 SQIVND (reference sequence). The V gene lost 10 bases and the J gene lost 2 bases, with 9 bases spanning the gap. The DNA for the CDR3 is TGTGCCACCCGGGAGGGCAATCAGCCCCAGCATTTT. Amino acids: CATREGNQPQHF.

The rearrangement uses TRBV5-4 and TRBJ2-7; D is perhaps TRBD2 (7 bases). There are 15 residues in the CDR3. Germline V CDR1 and CDR2: SGHNT, YYREEE (reference sequence). V lost 4 bases, J lost 0 bases, and 14 bases lay in between. The CDR3 DNA is TGTGCCAGCAGCCGAGGGGGGGTTGGCTCCTACGAGCAGTACTTC. Translation: CASSRGGVGSYEQYF.

This clone appeared a single time. This chain connects TRBV5-1 to TRBJ2-1, with D possibly matching TRBD1 (6 bases). The germline V gene encodes CDR1 SGHRS and CDR2 YFSETQ. The CDR3 totals 16 residues. The V end was cut by 5 bases, the J end by 1 base, with 16 bases between. The chain's CDR3 is CASSIGGSLSYNEQFF. CDR3 coding DNA: TGCGCCAGCAGTATTGGGGGCAGCCTTTCCTACAATGAGCAGTTCTTC.

This clone came up a few times. The CDR3 coding sequence is TGTGCCAGCAGCATCGGACACCGATCCTACAATGAGCAGTTCTTC. This sequence encodes CASSIGHRSYNEQFF. The rearrangement links TRBV6-5 to TRBJ2-1, with a tentative D call TRBD1 (5 bases). Deletions cut 6 bases from V and 1 base from J, with 13 bases between. Germline V lookup: CDR1 MNHEY, CDR2 SVGAGI. The CDR3 has 15 amino acids.

The genes are TRBV29-1 and TRBJ1-1; D gene unclear. This CDR3 has 11 residues. Germline CDR1 is SQVTM and CDR2 is ANQGSEA. Trimming pared 4 bases from V and 8 bases from J, leaving 11 bases between. The CDR3 protein is CSVARGSEAFF. CDR3 DNA: TGCAGCGTTGCGCGAGGTAGCGAAGCTTTCTTT.

V gene TRBV18 combines with J gene TRBJ1-3; D is undetermined. V was shortened by 0 bases and J by 3 bases, with 9 bases between the two germline ends. Germline V gives CDR1 KGHSH, CDR2 LQKENI. The CDR3 contains 15 residues. The CDR3 DNA sequence: TGTGCCAGCTCACCACCGGGGAGCGGTGGAAACACCATATATTTT. The encoded protein is CASSPPGSGGNTIYF.

J is TRBJ1-6 and V is TRBV7-2; no clear D gene. The CDR3 covers 15 residues. Trimming left V 1 base short and J 7 bases short, with 11 bases between. Germline values: CDR1 SGHTA, CDR2 FQGNSA. Written as DNA, the CDR3 is TGTGCCAGCAGCTTAGTCGACTCCGGCAATTCACCCCTCCACTTT. Its protein is CASSLVDSGNSPLHF.

The rearrangement joins TRBV7-2 to TRBJ2-5, with 8 positions matching TRBD2. The trim removed 2 bases at V and 5 bases at J, leaving 4 bases unmatched. CDR3 size: 14 residues. Germline V CDR1 and CDR2: SGHTA, FQGNSA. The CDR3 DNA is TGTGCCAGCAGCTTATTAGCGGGGATCGAGACCCAGTACTTC. Its translation: CASSLLAGIETQYF.

J is TRBJ2-2 and V is TRBV29-1; the D gene is possibly TRBD1 (6 bases). V lost 6 bases and J lost 0, with 11 bases in between. The length of the CDR3 is 14 residues. Germline V gene data show CDR1 as SQVTM and CDR2 as ANQGSEA. For the CDR3, the DNA is TGCAGCGTGTTGGACAGAGCGAACACCGGGGAGCTGTTTTTT. Encoded protein: CSVLDRANTGELFF.

The chain combines TRBV7-9 with TRBJ2-6, with D maybe TRBD1 (5 bases). This CDR3 region has 18 residues. V was cut by 2 bases and J by 0 bases, with 14 bases left in between. CDR1 and CDR2 from the germline V gene are SEHNR and FQNEAQ (reference sequence). The CDR3 DNA reads TGTGCCAGCAGCTTATCTGGCAGGGAAACCTCTGGGGCCAACGTCCTGACTTTC. Translated: CASSLSGRETSGANVLTF.

This clone was observed a single time. The chain combines TRBV7-9 with TRBJ2-5, with TRBD2 matching 11 bases. The CDR3 has 15 residues. Germline V lookup: CDR1 SEHNR, CDR2 FQNEAQ (reference sequence). Losses at the gene ends were 4 bases for V and 3 bases for J; bases not matched to a gene: 4. DNA of the CDR3: TGTGCCAGCAGCTCACTAGCGGGGGACAAAGAGACCCAGTACTTC. Its translation is CASSSLAGDKETQYF.

The chain joins TRBV7-8 to TRBJ1-6; D is ambiguous. V shed 1 base and J shed 9 bases, with 13 bases lying between them. Looked up from germline, CDR1 is SGHVS and CDR2 is FQNEAQ. The CDR3 sequence is 15 residues long. CDR3 amino acids: CASSLGGFEGSPLHF. As DNA, the CDR3 is TGTGCCAGCAGCTTAGGCGGTTTCGAAGGTTCACCCCTCCACTTT.